Below, one T cell receptor beta chain is given with its context. Antigen: not known. This CDR3 contains 13 residues. V was shortened by 2 bases and J by 1 base, with 6 bases between the two germline ends. Germline values: CDR1 SGHKS, CDR2 YYEKEE (reference sequence). This entry is derived from a study of T cell responses to AZD1222 COVID-19 vaccine. Findings and caveats of the study: Just a handful of people given AZD1222 tested seropositive at baseline.

The method was immunoSEQ multiplex PCR; TCRdb's version includes in-frame clones alone and lacks a portion of them. The sample yields about 84,000 clones, approximately 85% seen once. This chain links TRBV5-5 with TRBJ2-5, with D unclear. This clonotype originated in an adult who received the AZD1222 COVID-19 vaccine. Sequenced material: peripheral blood, taken 28 days after the second AZD1222 dose. The chain's CDR3 is CASSFSPQETQYF. CDR3 bases: TGTGCCAGCAGCTTCTCGCCCCAAGAGACCCAGTACTTC.